The 4 T cell receptor beta chains listed next were all sequenced from one sample in a study of human T cells and chemical hapten exposure (dated by TCRdb to the early 2020s). The sample's time point label, in plain terms: healthy volunteer bleed at 6 weeks. Total RNA was extracted from unfractionated whole blood that had been collected in Tempus Blood RNA tubes. Preparation of the library involved RACE. The sequencer was a NextSeq 500. Clones were called with MiXCR by TCRdb after fastp trimmed the public reads at Q25, and only in-frame beta chains were retained. A single entry per CDR3 protein holds the most common genes and DNA from its merged rows. This sample holds about 79,000 distinct CDR3 sequences; about 8.6% were observed only once. Jointly, the top ten make up around 1.4% of the sample. Source material: whole blood. Receptor source: a male donor in good health. Some clones in this sample may be carry-over from other donors' samples.

The chain uses TRBV3-1 and TRBJ2-3, with 7 nucleotides matching TRBD2. The germline gives CDR1 LGHDT, CDR2 YNNKEL (reference sequence). This CDR3 comprises 18 residues. V shed 2 bases and J 2 bases; nucleotides not matched to a gene: 13. CDR3 residues: CASSQNPWERGSTDTQYF. Here the CDR3 DNA reads TGTGCCAGCAGCCAAAACCCGTGGGAGCGGGGCTCCACAGATACGCAGTATTTT.

This clonotype was seen more than once but under ten times. The chain recombines TRBV3-1 with TRBJ2-7; 8 nucleotides match TRBD1. Trimming removed 4 bases from V and 4 bases from J; junction bases left unmatched: 6. CDR3 length equals 14 residues. The germline V gene has CDR1 LGHDT and CDR2 YNNKEL (reference sequence). CDR3 amino acids: CASSLPGGAYEQYF. The CDR3 nucleotides read TGTGCCAGCAGCCTTCCAGGGGGCGCGTACGAGCAGTACTTC.

This clonotype was detected only a few times. The genes are TRBV10-2 and TRBJ1-1, with 7 bases aligning to TRBD1. With V trimmed by 7 bases and J by 5 bases, 10 bases remained unmatched. From germline, CDR1 is WSHSY and CDR2 SAAADI. The CDR3 consists of 14 residues. The CDR3 nucleotides read TGCGCCAGCAATATGGACAGGCTGGGGACTGAAGCTTTCTTT. This sequence encodes CASNMDRLGTEAFF.

In its sample, this clonotype was seen a few times. This rearrangement joins TRBV7-2 to TRBJ1-1; no firm D call. Germline lookup yields CDR1 SGHTA and CDR2 FQGNSA. The CDR3 is made up of 12 amino acids. V dropped 4 bases and J dropped 2 bases, with 5 bases sitting between them. The CDR3, as DNA: TGTGCCAGCAGCTGGGGAAACACTGAAGCTTTCTTT. It specifies CASSWGNTEAFF. Full variable domain (outside the CDR3, taken from reference TRBV7-2 and TRBJ1-1): GAGVSQSPSNKVTEKGKDVELRCDPISGHTALYWYRQSLGQGLEFLIYFQGNSAPDKSGLPSDRFSAERTGGSVSTLTIQRTQQEDSAVYLCASSWGNTEAFFGQGTRLTVV.